This T cell receptor beta chain was sequenced for a study of radiation and T cells in renal cell carcinoma. The method was immunoSEQ multiplex PCR; TCRdb's version includes in-frame clones alone and lacks a portion of them. The sample shows roughly 61,000 clones, 60% to 85% of them seen only once. The CDR3 contains 17 residues. The V segment lost 1 base and the J segment 5 bases; nucleotides outside the gene matches: 4. Germline V gene lookup returns CDR1 LGHNA and CDR2 YNFKEQ. Time point here: blood 4 weeks post-SBRT, at nephrectomy. Regarding treatment: 15 Gy SBRT to primary tumor, nephrectomy 4 weeks later.

This sample comprised blood, obtained from a patient whose treatment included radiotherapy and nephrectomy. The origin of this receptor is a man in his sixties with renal cell carcinoma. This chain uses TRBV4-2 with TRBJ2-3; 15 nucleotides agree with TRBD2. The DNA of the CDR3 is TGTGCCAGCAGCCAAGCCCGGACTAGCGGGAGGGTAGATACGCAGTATTTT. Its protein product is CASSQARTSGRVDTQYF.